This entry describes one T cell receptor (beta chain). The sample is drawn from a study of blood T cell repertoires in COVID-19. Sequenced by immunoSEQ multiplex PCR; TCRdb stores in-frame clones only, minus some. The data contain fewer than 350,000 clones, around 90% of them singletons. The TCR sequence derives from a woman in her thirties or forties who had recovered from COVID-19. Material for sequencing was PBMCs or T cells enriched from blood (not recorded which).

CDR3 nucleotide sequence: TGTGCCAGTAGTACCTGGACTTCCGGGATGCTGAACACTGAAGCTTTCTTT. This codes for CASSTWTSGMLNTEAFF. The chain couples TRBV19 to TRBJ1-1; D remains unclear. The CDR3 length is 17 residues. V lost 4 bases and J lost 0, with 18 bases in between. Germline V gene lookup returns CDR1 LNHDA and CDR2 SQIVND (reference sequence).